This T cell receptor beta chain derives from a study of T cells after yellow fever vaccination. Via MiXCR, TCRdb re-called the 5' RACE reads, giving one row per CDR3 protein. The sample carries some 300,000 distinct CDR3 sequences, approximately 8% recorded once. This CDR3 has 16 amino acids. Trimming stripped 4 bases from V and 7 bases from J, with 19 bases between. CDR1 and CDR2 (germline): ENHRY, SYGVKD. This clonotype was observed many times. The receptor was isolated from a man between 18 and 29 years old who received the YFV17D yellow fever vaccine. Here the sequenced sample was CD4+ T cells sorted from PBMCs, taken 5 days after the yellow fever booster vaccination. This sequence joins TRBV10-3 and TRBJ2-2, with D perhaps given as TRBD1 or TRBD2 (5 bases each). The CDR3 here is CAISASGTSSGGELFF. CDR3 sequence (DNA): TGTGCCATCAGTGCCTCCGGGACGTCGTCTGGCGGGGAGCTGTTTTTT.